Each of the 3 T cell receptor beta chains below was sequenced from the same sample in a study of naive and memory T cell subsets. Both TRBC1 and TRBC2 were covered by a beta constant-region primer of two equimolar oligonucleotides. From the UMI-ligation and nested PCR reads, TCRdb called clonotypes with MiXCR, one entry per CDR3 protein. Among roughly 40,000 distinct CDR3 sequences listed, about an eighth were seen once. What was sequenced was effector memory CD4+ T cells from blood. As to subset: effector memory, CD45RA- CD27-. The receptors were gathered from a human donor in good health.

The sample holds many counts of this clonotype. This chain joins TRBV6-2 or TRBV6-3 and TRBJ2-7; 10 bases line up with TRBD1. The CDR3 covers 15 residues. V dropped 7 bases and J dropped 0; count of bases not matched to a gene: 6. Germline V gene lookup returns CDR1 MNHEY and CDR2 SVGEGT. This CDR3 reads CASNDRTGGSYEQYF. The CDR3 coding sequence is TGTGCCAGCAACGACCGGACAGGGGGCTCCTACGAGCAGTACTTC.

The chain joins TRBV2 to TRBJ2-1, with 13 positions matching TRBD2. The CDR3 spans 15 residues. The trim removed 5 bases at V and 5 bases at J, leaving 3 bases unmatched. CDR1 is SNHLY and CDR2 is FYNNEI in the germline V gene. The CDR3 spells CASSPTSGGNNEQFF. The CDR3 DNA follows: TGTGCCAGCAGTCCGACTAGCGGGGGGAACAATGAGCAGTTCTTC.

J is TRBJ2-1 and V is TRBV12-3 or TRBV12-4; 10 bases are a match to TRBD2. This CDR3 spans 15 amino acids. J was trimmed by 4 bases and V by 4 bases; bases with no gene match: 4. The CDR3 protein is CASSSRTSGYNEQFF. The CDR3 nucleotides read TGTGCCAGCAGTTCCAGGACTAGCGGATACAATGAGCAGTTCTTC.